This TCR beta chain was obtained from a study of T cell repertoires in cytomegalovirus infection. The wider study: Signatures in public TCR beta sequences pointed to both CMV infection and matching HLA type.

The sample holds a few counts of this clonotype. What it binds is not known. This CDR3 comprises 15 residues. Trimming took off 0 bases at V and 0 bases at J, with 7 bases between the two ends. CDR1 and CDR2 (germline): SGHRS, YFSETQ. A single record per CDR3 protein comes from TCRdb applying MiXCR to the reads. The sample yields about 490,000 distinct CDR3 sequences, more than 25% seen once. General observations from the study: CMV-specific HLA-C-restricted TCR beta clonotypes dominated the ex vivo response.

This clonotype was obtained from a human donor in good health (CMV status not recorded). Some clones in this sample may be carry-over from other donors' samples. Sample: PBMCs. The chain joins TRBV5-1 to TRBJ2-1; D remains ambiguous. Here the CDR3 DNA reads TGCGCCAGCAGCTTGGCAACAGCCTCCTACAATGAGCAGTTCTTC. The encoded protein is CASSLATASYNEQFF.